The TCR beta chain described here comes from a study of shared clonotypes between healthy human individuals. The authors divided CD4+ cells into CD45RA+ naive and CD45RA-negative memory subsets. Whole-study findings and limits: Rarefaction curves obtained for sorted subsets showed sequencing incomplete despite large depth. The four-donor shared clonotypes exceeded non-shared clonotypes in generation probability, with non-shared ones scoring lower.

This clone was recorded many times. Its antigen is still unknown. Several immunoSEQ plates held equal portions of the genomic DNA taken from each subset. Only in-frame clones appear in the TCRdb table, and some are missing; sequencing was by immunoSEQ multiplex PCR. The sample holds about a million clones, around 74% seen once. V was clipped by 2 bases and J by 7 bases, with 9 bases between them. CDR3 length: 14 amino acids. Germline V gene data show CDR1 as SEHNR and CDR2 as FQNEAQ (reference sequence). This clonotype was sampled from a young man in good health. Sequencing was performed on memory CD4+ T cells sorted from blood. Subset of the sample: CD45RA-negative fraction. The chain employs TRBV7-9 and TRBJ1-6, with D possibly being TRBD1 (6 bases). CDR3 DNA sequence: TGTGCCAGCAGCTTACAGGGGTCCAATTCACCCCTCCACTTT. Its protein product is CASSLQGSNSPLHF.